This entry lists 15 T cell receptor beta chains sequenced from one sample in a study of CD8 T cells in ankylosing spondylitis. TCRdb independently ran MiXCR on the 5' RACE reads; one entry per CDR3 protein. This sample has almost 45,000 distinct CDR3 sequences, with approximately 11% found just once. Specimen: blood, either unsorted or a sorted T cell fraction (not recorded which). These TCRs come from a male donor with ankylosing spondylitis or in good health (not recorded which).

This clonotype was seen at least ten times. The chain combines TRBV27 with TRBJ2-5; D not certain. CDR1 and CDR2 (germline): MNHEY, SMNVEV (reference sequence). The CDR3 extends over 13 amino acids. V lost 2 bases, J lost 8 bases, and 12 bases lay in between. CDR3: CASSLEPLGTQYF. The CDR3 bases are TGTGCCAGCAGTTTAGAACCGTTGGGTACCCAGTACTTC.

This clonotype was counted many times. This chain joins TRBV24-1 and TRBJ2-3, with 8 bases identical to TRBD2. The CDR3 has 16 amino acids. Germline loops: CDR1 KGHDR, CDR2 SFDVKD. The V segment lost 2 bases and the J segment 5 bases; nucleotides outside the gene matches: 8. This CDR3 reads CATSDYAGGWRDTQYF. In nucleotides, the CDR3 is TGTGCCACCAGTGATTACGCGGGGGGATGGAGAGATACGCAGTATTTT.

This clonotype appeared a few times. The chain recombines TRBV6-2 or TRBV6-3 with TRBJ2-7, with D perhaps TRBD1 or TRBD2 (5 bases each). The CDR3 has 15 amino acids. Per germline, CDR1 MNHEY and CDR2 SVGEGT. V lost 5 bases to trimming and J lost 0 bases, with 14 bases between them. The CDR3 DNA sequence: TGTGCCAGCAGTGACCCGGGACGTCTCTCCTACGAGCAGTACTTC. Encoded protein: CASSDPGRLSYEQYF.

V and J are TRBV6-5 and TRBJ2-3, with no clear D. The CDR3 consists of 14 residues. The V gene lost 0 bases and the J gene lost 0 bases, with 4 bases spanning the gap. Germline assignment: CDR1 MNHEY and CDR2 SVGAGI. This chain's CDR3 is CASSYSLSTDTQYF. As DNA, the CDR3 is TGTGCCAGCAGTTACTCGTTAAGCACAGATACGCAGTATTTT.

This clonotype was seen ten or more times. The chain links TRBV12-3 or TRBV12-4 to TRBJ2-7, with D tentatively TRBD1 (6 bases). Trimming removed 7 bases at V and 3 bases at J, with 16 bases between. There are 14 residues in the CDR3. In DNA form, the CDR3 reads TGTGCCAGCACTCGACAGGCCCTGGGCTACGAGCAGTACTTC. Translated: CASTRQALGYEQYF.

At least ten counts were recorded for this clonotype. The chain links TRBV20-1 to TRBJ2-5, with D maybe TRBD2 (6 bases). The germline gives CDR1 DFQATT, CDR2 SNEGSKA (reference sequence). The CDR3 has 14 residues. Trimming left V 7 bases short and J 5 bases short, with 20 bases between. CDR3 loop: CSVLNHQGLETQYF. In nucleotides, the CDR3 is TGCAGTGTTTTGAACCACCAGGGACTGGAGACCCAGTACTTC.

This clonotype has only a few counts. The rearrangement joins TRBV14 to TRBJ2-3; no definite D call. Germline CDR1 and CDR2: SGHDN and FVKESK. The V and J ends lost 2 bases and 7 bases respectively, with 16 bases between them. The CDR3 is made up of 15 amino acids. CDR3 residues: CASSQFIGMANTQYF. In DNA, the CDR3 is TGTGCCAGCAGCCAATTCATTGGGATGGCGAATACGCAGTATTTT.

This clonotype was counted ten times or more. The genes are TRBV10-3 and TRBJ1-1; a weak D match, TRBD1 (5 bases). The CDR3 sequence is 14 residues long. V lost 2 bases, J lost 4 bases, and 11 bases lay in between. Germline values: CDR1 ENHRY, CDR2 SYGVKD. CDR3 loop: CAISEILGGTEAFF. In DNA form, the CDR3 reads TGTGCCATCAGTGAGATCCTTGGGGGCACTGAAGCTTTCTTT.

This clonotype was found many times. The CDR3 nucleotides read TGTGCCAGCAGCCAAGTTGAGACCGGGGAGCTGTTTTTT. Translating gives CASSQVETGELFF. This rearrangement joins TRBV3-1 to TRBJ2-2, with no clear D. Germline-derived CDR1 and CDR2 are LGHDT and YNNKEL (reference sequence). The V end was cut by 1 base, the J end by 5 bases, with 5 bases between. The CDR3 is made up of 13 amino acids.

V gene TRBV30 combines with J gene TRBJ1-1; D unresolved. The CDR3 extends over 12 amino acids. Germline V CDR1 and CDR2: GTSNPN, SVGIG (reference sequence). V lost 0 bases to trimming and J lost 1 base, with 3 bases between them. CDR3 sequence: CAWSVRNTEAFF. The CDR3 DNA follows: TGTGCCTGGAGTGTCCGGAACACTGAAGCTTTCTTT.

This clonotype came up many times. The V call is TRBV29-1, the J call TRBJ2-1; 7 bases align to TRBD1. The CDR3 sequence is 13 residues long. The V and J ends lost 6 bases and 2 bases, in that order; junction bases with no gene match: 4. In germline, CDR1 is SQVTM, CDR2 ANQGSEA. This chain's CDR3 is CSVRQGAYNEQFF. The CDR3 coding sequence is TGCAGCGTCCGACAGGGAGCCTACAATGAGCAGTTCTTC.

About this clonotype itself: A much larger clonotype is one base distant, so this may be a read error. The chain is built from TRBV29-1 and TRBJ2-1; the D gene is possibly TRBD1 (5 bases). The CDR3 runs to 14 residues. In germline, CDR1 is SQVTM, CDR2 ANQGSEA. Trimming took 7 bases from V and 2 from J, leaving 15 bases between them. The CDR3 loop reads CSAQDPKTYNEQFF. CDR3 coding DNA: TGCAGCGCACAGGACCCGAAAACCTACAATGAGCAGTTCTTC.

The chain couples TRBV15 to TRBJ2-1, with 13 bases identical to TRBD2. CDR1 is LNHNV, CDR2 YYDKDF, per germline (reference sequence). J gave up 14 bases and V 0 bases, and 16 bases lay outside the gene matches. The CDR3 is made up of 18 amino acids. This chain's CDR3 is CATSRDRPGTSGAEQEFF. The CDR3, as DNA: TGTGCCACCAGCAGAGATCGCCCGGGGACTAGCGGGGCCGAGCAGGAGTTCTTC.

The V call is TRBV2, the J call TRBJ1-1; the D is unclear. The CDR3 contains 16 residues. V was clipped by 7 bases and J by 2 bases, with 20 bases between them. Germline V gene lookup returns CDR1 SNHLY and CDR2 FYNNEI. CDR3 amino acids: CASTPELLRANTEAFF. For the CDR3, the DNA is TGTGCCAGCACTCCGGAGTTATTGAGGGCCAACACTGAAGCTTTCTTT.

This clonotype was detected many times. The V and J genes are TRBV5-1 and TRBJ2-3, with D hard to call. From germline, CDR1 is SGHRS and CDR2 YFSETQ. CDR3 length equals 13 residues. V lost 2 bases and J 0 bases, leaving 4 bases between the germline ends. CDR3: CASSFGSTDTQYF. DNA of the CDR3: TGCGCCAGCAGCTTTGGCAGCACAGATACGCAGTATTTT. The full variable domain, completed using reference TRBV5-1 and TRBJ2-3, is KAGVTQTPRYLIKTRGQQVTLSCSPISGHRSVSWYQQTPGQGLQFLFEYFSETQRNKGNFPGRFSGRQFSNSRSEMNVSTLELGDSALYLCASSFGSTDTQYFGPGTRLTVL.